A selection of T cell receptor beta chains follows, all from one sample in a study of cytomegalovirus exposure and HLA in healthy donors. Libraries were prepared by immunoSEQ multiplex PCR; TCRdb keeps only in-frame clonotypes and omits some of them. The data show about 360,000 clones, just over 85% seen once. Input material: PBMCs. These receptors all come from a woman aged 18-29 years in good health and CMV-seronegative. Each CDR3 is given with its conserved first and last residue. Each record gives: J gene, V gene, clone size, D gene, CDR3 protein, CDR3 DNA. D genes are given only for firm matches. Expanded clones get a size class; other rows say once, few or many, or leave the size out.

j_call: TRBJ2-1
v_call: TRBV10-1
clone_size: once
d_call: NA
cdr3_aa: CASSPGAGGKNEQFF
cdr3_nt: TGCGCCAGCAGCCCCGGGGCAGGGGGGAAAAATGAGCAGTTCTTC

j_call: TRBJ2-7
v_call: TRBV7-3
clone_size: NA
d_call: TRBD1
cdr3_aa: CASSLRQGPYEQYF
cdr3_nt: TGTGCCAGCAGCTTGAGACAGGGTCCCTACGAGCAGTACTTC

j_call: TRBJ2-1
v_call: TRBV11-2
clone_size: NA
d_call: TRBD2
cdr3_aa: CASSLLAGTYNEQFF
cdr3_nt: TGTGCCAGCAGCTTACTAGCGGGAACCTACAATGAGCAGTTCTTC

j_call: TRBJ1-1
v_call: TRBV5-5
clone_size: NA
d_call: NA
cdr3_aa: CASSLMRGPGVEAFF
cdr3_nt: TGTGCCAGCAGCTTGATGAGGGGCCCGGGAGTTGAAGCTTTCTTT

j_call: TRBJ2-2
v_call: TRBV13
clone_size: NA
d_call: TRBD2
cdr3_aa: CASSNRLAGHTGELFF
cdr3_nt: TGTGCCAGCAGCAACAGACTAGCGGGACACACCGGGGAGCTGTTTTTT

j_call: TRBJ2-5
v_call: TRBV2
clone_size: NA
d_call: TRBD2
cdr3_aa: CASRGWLAGGRETQYF
cdr3_nt: TGTGCCAGCAGGGGATGGCTAGCGGGGGGCAGGGAGACCCAGTACTTC

j_call: TRBJ1-5
v_call: TRBV19
clone_size: NA
d_call: NA
cdr3_aa: CASSIFPINQPQHF
cdr3_nt: TGTGCCAGTAGTATATTCCCCATCAATCAGCCCCAGCATTTT

j_call: TRBJ1-4
v_call: TRBV15
clone_size: NA
d_call: NA
cdr3_aa: CATSREGQGGEKLFF
cdr3_nt: TGTGCCACCAGCAGAGAGGGGCAGGGAGGTGAAAAACTGTTTTTT

j_call: TRBJ2-1
v_call: TRBV13
clone_size: once
d_call: NA
cdr3_aa: CASLQGDGSDEQFF
cdr3_nt: TGTGCCAGTCTGCAGGGGGACGGGAGCGATGAGCAGTTCTTC

j_call: TRBJ2-1
v_call: TRBV5-1
clone_size: NA
d_call: NA
cdr3_aa: CASSPESGPSSYNEQFF
cdr3_nt: TGCGCCAGCAGCCCGGAAAGCGGGCCCAGCTCCTACAATGAGCAGTTCTTC

j_call: TRBJ2-7
v_call: TRBV29-1
clone_size: NA
d_call: NA
cdr3_aa: CSVEEGGTPDSPYEQYF
cdr3_nt: TGCAGCGTTGAAGAGGGGGGGACACCGGATTCTCCCTACGAGCAGTACTTC

j_call: TRBJ2-7
v_call: TRBV6-1
clone_size: NA
d_call: NA
cdr3_aa: CASSERGYEQYF
cdr3_nt: TGTGCCAGCAGTGAAAGGGGTTACGAGCAGTACTTC

j_call: TRBJ1-1
v_call: TRBV25-1
clone_size: NA
d_call: NA
cdr3_aa: CASSELTESNTEAFF
cdr3_nt: TGTGCCAGCAGTGAATTGACAGAGTCTAACACTGAAGCTTTCTTT

j_call: TRBJ2-1
v_call: TRBV7-8
clone_size: NA
d_call: TRBD2
cdr3_aa: CASSPEGGRIYNEQFF
cdr3_nt: TGTGCCAGCAGCCCCGAGGGCGGGAGGATATACAATGAGCAGTTCTTC

j_call: TRBJ1-1
v_call: TRBV5-4
clone_size: NA
d_call: NA
cdr3_aa: CASSPQGRGGNPEAFF
cdr3_nt: TGTGCCAGCAGCCCCCAGGGGAGAGGGGGTAACCCTGAAGCTTTCTTT

j_call: TRBJ2-5
v_call: TRBV7-8
clone_size: once
d_call: TRBD2
cdr3_aa: CASSSPGLAGPLDQYF
cdr3_nt: TGTGCCAGCAGCTCCCCGGGACTAGCGGGGCCTTTGGACCAGTACTTC

j_call: TRBJ2-1
v_call: TRBV2
clone_size: NA
d_call: TRBD1
cdr3_aa: CASSDLYRGSYNEQFF
cdr3_nt: TGTGCCAGCAGTGACCTCTACAGGGGGAGTTACAATGAGCAGTTCTTC

j_call: TRBJ2-1
v_call: TRBV25-1
clone_size: NA
d_call: NA
cdr3_aa: CASSENRAPRNEQFF
cdr3_nt: TGTGCCAGCAGTGAGAACAGGGCGCCCCGGAATGAGCAGTTCTTC